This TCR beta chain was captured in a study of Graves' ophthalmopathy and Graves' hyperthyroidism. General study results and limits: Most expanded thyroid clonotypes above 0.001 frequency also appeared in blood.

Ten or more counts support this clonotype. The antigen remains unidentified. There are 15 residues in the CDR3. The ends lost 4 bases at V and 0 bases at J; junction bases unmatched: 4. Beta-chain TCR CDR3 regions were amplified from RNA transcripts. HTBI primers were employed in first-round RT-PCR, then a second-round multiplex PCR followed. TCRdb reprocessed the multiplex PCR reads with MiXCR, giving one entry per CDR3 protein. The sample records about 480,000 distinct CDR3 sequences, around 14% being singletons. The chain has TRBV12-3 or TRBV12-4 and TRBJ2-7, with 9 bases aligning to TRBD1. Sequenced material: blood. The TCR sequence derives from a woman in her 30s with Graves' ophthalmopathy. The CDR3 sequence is CASSSGDRVSYEQYF. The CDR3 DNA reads TGTGCCAGCAGTTCTGGGGACAGGGTCTCCTACGAGCAGTACTTC.